These 28 T cell receptor beta chains were sequenced from one sample in a study of low-dose radiotherapy and immunotherapy resistance in tumors. Time point of the sample: before trial treatment. Primers used for first-strand cDNA, a TRAV- and TRBV-specific set, covered both alpha and beta chains. A constant-region primer paired with the V-primer adapter amplified TCRs over about 18 PCR cycles. TCRdb ran MiXCR on the reads and lists one entry per CDR3 protein. The sample lists over 65,000 distinct CDR3 sequences; over 15% were seen once. The input for sequencing was PBMCs, taken before treatment. The receptors come from a male donor with prostate cancer.

Many counts were recorded for this clonotype. The V gene is TRBV20-1, the J gene TRBJ1-2; tentative D call: TRBD1 (6 bases). Per germline, CDR1 DFQATT and CDR2 SNEGSKA (reference sequence). V lost 6 bases to trimming and J lost 6 bases, with 17 bases between them. The CDR3 runs 13 residues. This chain's CDR3 is CSAPSDSRHGYTF. The CDR3 DNA follows: TGCAGTGCCCCCTCGGACAGTCGCCATGGCTACACCTTC.

Many counts were recorded for this clonotype. This sequence joins TRBV29-1 and TRBJ2-2, with a possible D match to TRBD1 (5 bases). From germline, CDR1 is SQVTM and CDR2 ANQGSEA. The CDR3 is 13 residues long. Trimming pared 2 bases from V and 6 bases from J, leaving 10 bases between. This CDR3 reads CSVERQGSGELFF. CDR3 sequence (DNA): TGCAGCGTTGAAAGGCAGGGTTCCGGGGAGCTGTTTTTT.

This clonotype was detected many times. V is TRBV2 and J is TRBJ1-5, with a possible D match to TRBD1 (6 bases). Trimming cost V 5 bases and J 0 bases, with 11 bases left between them. There are 15 residues in the CDR3. The germline gives CDR1 SNHLY, CDR2 FYNNEI. The CDR3 here is CASSPGVDSNQPQHF. The CDR3 nucleotides are TGTGCCAGCAGTCCAGGGGTCGATAGCAATCAGCCCCAGCATTTT.

This clonotype appeared a few times. This chain connects TRBV7-3 to TRBJ1-5; possible D gene TRBD1, 6 bases. The CDR3 contains 16 residues. Trimming took 5 bases from V and 5 from J, leaving 19 bases between them. Germline loops: CDR1 SGHTA, CDR2 FQGTGA. The CDR3 region has the DNA TGTGCCAGCAGCCCGCGGGGGGGGGGGGCGGATCAGCCCCAGCATTTT. It codes for CASSPRGGGADQPQHF.

V is TRBV2 and J is TRBJ2-6, with a possible D match to TRBD1 (6 bases). This CDR3 has 14 amino acids. V was trimmed by 7 bases and J by 6 bases, leaving 13 bases between them. From germline, CDR1 is SNHLY and CDR2 FYNNEI. This CDR3 reads CASTTGVEANVLTF. DNA for the CDR3: TGTGCCAGCACGACAGGTGTTGAGGCCAACGTCCTGACTTTC.

Comments on this clonotype: With a far larger clone one base away, a read error is the likely cause. The J gene is TRBJ2-4, the V gene TRBV5-4; TRBD1 aligns across 7 bases. The CDR3 contains 16 residues. Germline CDR1 and CDR2: SGHNT and YYREEE (reference sequence). V lost 4 bases to trimming and J lost 13 bases; unmatched junction nucleotides: 20. The CDR3 sequence is CASSTQTGSSYNEQYF. The DNA of the CDR3 is TGTGCCAGCAGCACACAGACAGGGAGCTCCTACAATGAGCAGTACTTC.

This clonotype was seen many times. V is TRBV11-2 and J is TRBJ2-3; D might be TRBD2 (6 bases). Germline-derived CDR1 and CDR2 are SGHAT and FQNNGV. V lost 5 bases and J lost 3, with 15 bases in between. The CDR3 has 15 residues. CDR3 bases: TGTGCCAGCAGCCCTCACGGGACTGGGACAGATACGCAGTATTTT. This codes for CASSPHGTGTDTQYF.

This clonotype occurred many times. This chain joins TRBV18 and TRBJ1-5; tentative D call: TRBD1 (6 bases). Germline CDR1 KGHSH, CDR2 LQKENI. Trimming stripped 3 bases from V and 7 bases from J, with 19 bases between. This CDR3 region has 16 residues. The CDR3 bases are TGTGCCAGCTCACCTGCAATCCGGGACAATGGGCAGCCCCAGCATTTT. Residues: CASSPAIRDNGQPQHF.

Many counts were recorded for this clonotype. The rearrangement uses TRBV2 and TRBJ2-5, with TRBD2 matching 7 bases. The CDR3 has 19 residues. Germline CDR1 is SNHLY and CDR2 is FYNNEI. J was trimmed by 1 base and V by 3 bases; bases with no gene match: 17. Written as DNA, the CDR3 is TGTGCCAGCAGTGATTCGGGGGGAAGGGTCGGTAGAACCCAAGAGACCCAGTACTTC. This sequence encodes CASSDSGGRVGRTQETQYF.

The sample holds many counts of this clonotype. The chain couples TRBV7-9 to TRBJ2-1; 12 bases match TRBD2. V was pared by 5 bases and J by 2 bases, with 4 bases of the junction left unmatched. The CDR3 contains 16 residues. Germline CDR1 reads SEHNR; CDR2 reads FQNEAQ (reference sequence). In nucleotides, the CDR3 is TGTGCCAGCAGCCGCAGGACTAGCGGGGCCTACAATGAGCAGTTCTTC. Protein product: CASSRRTSGAYNEQFF.

This clonotype has ten or more counts. This chain links TRBV20-1 with TRBJ1-2; TRBD1 matches at 8 bases. Germline CDR1 reads DFQATT; CDR2 reads SNEGSKA (reference sequence). The CDR3 consists of 15 residues. V dropped 2 bases and J dropped 4; count of bases not matched to a gene: 9. CDR3 in amino acids: CSARRTPDRAYGYTF. The CDR3, as DNA: TGCAGTGCTAGACGGACTCCGGACAGGGCCTATGGCTACACCTTC.

The chain recombines TRBV20-1 with TRBJ2-2; tentative D call: TRBD2 (5 bases). The ends were cut back, 3 bases at V and 7 bases at J, with 18 bases in the middle. This CDR3 contains 15 residues. The V gene's germline CDR1 is DFQATT and CDR2 SNEGSKA (reference sequence). The CDR3 loop reads CSARISTVGDGELFF. In DNA, the CDR3 is TGCAGTGCTAGGATTTCAACGGTCGGGGACGGGGAGCTGTTTTTT.

Many counts were recorded for this clonotype. V gene TRBV5-1 combines with J gene TRBJ1-5; TRBD1 is a possible D gene (5 bases). This CDR3 has 15 amino acids. CDR1 SGHRS and CDR2 YFSETQ come from the germline V gene. The ends were cut back, 1 base at V and 5 bases at J, with 13 bases in the middle. The CDR3 loop is CASSLSRGWYQPQHF. CDR3 bases: TGCGCCAGCAGCTTGTCAAGGGGATGGTATCAGCCCCAGCATTTT.

As concerns this clonotype: This sequence is one base from a far larger clone and is likely a read error. This chain links TRBV5-3 with TRBJ1-3, with D hard to call. TRBV5-3 is an open reading frame whose function is uncertain. V lost 8 bases, J lost 6 bases, and 15 bases lay in between. This CDR3 has 13 residues. CDR3 coding DNA: TGTGCCAGCGGCGCTGATCCTCCAAACACCATATATTTT. Translated: CASGADPPNTIYF.

This clonotype was seen repeatedly, ten times or more. The J gene is TRBJ2-3, the V gene TRBV10-3, with D possibly matching TRBD1 (6 bases). The CDR3 loop spans 14 amino acids. Germline values: CDR1 ENHRY, CDR2 SYGVKD. The V end lost 3 bases, the J end lost 8 bases, and 15 bases lay between the germline ends. This chain's CDR3 is CAISDDVEGGTQYF. In nucleotides, the CDR3 is TGTGCCATCAGTGATGATGTGGAAGGGGGTACGCAGTATTTT.

This clonotype came up many times. CDR3 in amino acids: CASSPRGELAARETQYF. CDR3 nucleotides: TGTGCCAGCAGCCCCAGAGGGGAGCTAGCGGCCCGGGAGACCCAGTACTTC. The rearrangement uses TRBV3-1 and TRBJ2-5, with 7 bases fitting TRBD2. With 4 bases clipped from V and 5 bases from J, the junction kept 16 bases outside the gene matches. The germline V gene has CDR1 LGHDT and CDR2 YNNKEL (reference sequence). CDR3 size: 17 residues.

This clonotype was observed many times. The chain joins TRBV11-3 to TRBJ1-1; D unresolved. This CDR3 is built from 13 residues. V was trimmed by 3 bases and J by 4 bases, leaving 9 bases between them. Germline values: CDR1 SGHNT, CDR2 YENEEA. CDR3 amino acids: CASSFTEGTEAFF. In DNA, the CDR3 is TGTGCCAGCAGCTTCACCGAGGGCACTGAAGCTTTCTTT.

On this clonotype: This likely reflects a read error, since a far larger clone is one base away. The J gene is TRBJ2-7, the V gene TRBV13; D is unclear. The germline gives CDR1 PRHDT, CDR2 FYEKMQ (reference sequence). V was clipped by 6 bases and J by 4 bases, with 7 bases between them. The CDR3 sequence is 11 residues long. The CDR3 protein is CASSAIYEQYF. The CDR3 DNA reads TGTGCCAGCAGTGCTATTTACGAGCAGTACTTC.

Within the sample, this clonotype is medium-sized (0.01 to 0.1%). The rearrangement joins TRBV4-1 to TRBJ2-1; 7 bases align to TRBD1. The CDR3 is 15 amino acids. The germline CDR1 and CDR2 sequences are MGHRA and YSYEKL. With 6 bases clipped from V and 1 base from J, the junction kept 6 bases outside the gene matches. The CDR3 bases are TGCGCCAGCAGGGACCCAGGGGGATCCTACAATGAGCAGTTCTTC. Amino acid sequence: CASRDPGGSYNEQFF.

This clonotype was found a few times. The V call is TRBV9, the J call TRBJ2-7; the D gene is possibly TRBD2 (7 bases). This CDR3 has 13 amino acids. The V and J ends lost 10 bases and 0 bases respectively, with 14 bases between them. The germline gives CDR1 SGDLS, CDR2 YYNGEE. As DNA, the CDR3 is TGTGCCGCACCCCGGGGGGCCTCCTACGAGCAGTACTTC. This codes for CAAPRGASYEQYF.

This clonotype occurred a few times. The rearrangement links TRBV5-8 to TRBJ2-7, with unresolved D. This CDR3 is 13 amino acids long. Deletions cut 4 bases from V and 1 base from J, with 9 bases between. The germline V gene has CDR1 SGHTS and CDR2 YDEGEE. In nucleotides, the CDR3 is TGTGCCAGCAGCGCCCGAGCTTCCTACGAGCAGTACTTC. This codes for CASSARASYEQYF.

This clonotype was seen many times. The gene calls are TRBV4-3 and TRBJ2-1, with 9 bases matching TRBD2. The CDR3 spans 15 residues. After removal of 2 bases from V and 2 bases from J, the junction contained 1 base not matched to a gene. From germline, CDR1 is LGHNA and CDR2 YSLEER. The CDR3 loop is CASSQLAGPYNEQFF. The CDR3 DNA reads as TGCGCCAGCAGCCAACTAGCGGGGCCCTACAATGAGCAGTTCTTC.

This clonotype was picked up many times. CDR3 loop: CASGTGQQETQYF. The CDR3 nucleotides are TGTGCCAGTGGGACGGGACAGCAAGAGACCCAGTACTTC. The V and J genes are TRBV19 and TRBJ2-5; 7 bases line up with TRBD1. Germline CDR1 and CDR2: LNHDA and SQIVND (reference sequence). The CDR3 covers 13 residues. The junction had 5 bases not matched to a gene; V was cut back by 8 bases and J by 2 bases.

This clonotype was found many times. The gene calls are TRBV23-1 and TRBJ2-4, with D unresolved. TRBV23-1 is annotated as an ORF whose role is uncertain. CDR3 length: 14 amino acids. V shed 9 bases and J shed 1 base, with 13 bases lying between them. The CDR3 sequence is CASKDRVAKNIQYF. The CDR3 region has the DNA TGCGCCAGTAAGGACCGAGTGGCCAAAAACATTCAGTACTTC.

With regard to this clonotype: A junction end diverges from the germline sequence, so it may reflect a read error. The rearrangement joins TRBV30 to TRBJ1-1; maybe TRBD1 (6 bases). This CDR3 is 15 amino acids long. The germline V gene has CDR1 GTSNPN and CDR2 SVGIG (reference sequence). CDR3 in amino acids: CAWAAGVSPNTEAFF. The CDR3 bases are TGTGCCTGGGCTGCAGGGGTTAGCCCGAACACCGAAGCTTTCTTC.

This clonotype has a count of ten or more. J is TRBJ2-5 and V is TRBV29-1, with 8 bases fitting TRBD2. The CDR3 is 12 amino acids. Looked up from germline, CDR1 is SQVTM and CDR2 is ANQGSEA. The trim removed 4 bases at V and 9 bases at J, leaving 7 bases unmatched. In DNA, the CDR3 is TGCAGCGTTGTTAGCGGGGAGGGGGCCCAGTACTTC. Protein: CSVVSGEGAQYF.

Turning to this clonotype: A far bigger clonotype differs at one base, so this is likely a read error. The V gene is TRBV5-8, the J gene TRBJ2-7, with D tentatively TRBD2 (5 bases). This CDR3 has 14 amino acids. From germline, CDR1 is SGHTS and CDR2 YDEGEE. DNA of the CDR3: TGTGCCTGCAGCCCGAGGGTCGGAATTTACGAGCAGTACTTC. Amino acid sequence: CACSPRVGIYEQYF.

This clonotype was counted many times. The chain employs TRBV6-1 and TRBJ1-6, with a tentative D call TRBD1 (6 bases). Looked up from germline, CDR1 is MNHNS and CDR2 is SASEGT. This CDR3 has 16 residues. V lost 1 base, J lost 4 bases, and 11 bases lay in between. The CDR3 reads CASSEVGGRYNSPLHF. The CDR3 coding sequence is TGTGCCAGCAGTGAAGTAGGGGGACGGTATAATTCACCCCTCCACTTT.